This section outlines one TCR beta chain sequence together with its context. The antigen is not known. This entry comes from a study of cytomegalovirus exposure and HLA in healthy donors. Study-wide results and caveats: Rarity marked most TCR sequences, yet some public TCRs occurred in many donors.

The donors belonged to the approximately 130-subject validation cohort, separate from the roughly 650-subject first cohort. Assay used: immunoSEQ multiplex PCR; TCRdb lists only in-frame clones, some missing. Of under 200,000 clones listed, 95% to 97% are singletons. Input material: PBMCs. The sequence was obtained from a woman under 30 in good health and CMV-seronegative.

The CDR3 DNA is TGTGCCAGCAGGGCCGGGACAGGGATGAACACCGGGGAGCTGTTTTTT. It translates to CASRAGTGMNTGELFF. This chain uses TRBV5-4 with TRBJ2-2, with 9 bases fitting TRBD1. The CDR3 is made up of 16 amino acids. Trimming at V came to 5 bases and at J to 1 base, leaving 6 bases not matched to a gene. Germline assignment: CDR1 SGHNT and CDR2 YYREEE (reference sequence).